This T cell receptor beta chain was identified during a study of T cell changes during pregnancy in multiple sclerosis. Only in-frame clones appear in the TCRdb table, and some are missing; sequencing was by immunoSEQ multiplex PCR. The sample consists of around 92,000 clones, over 80% of them appearing once. This sequence was found in a female donor with multiple sclerosis, enrolled in a pregnancy study. The sequenced sample was peripheral blood, obtained in the first trimester of pregnancy.

CDR3 amino acids: CASSLAPPDRTAWDTQYF. In nucleotides, the CDR3 is TGTGCCAGCAGCTTAGCCCCACCGGACAGGACCGCGTGGGATACGCAGTATTTT. The gene calls are TRBV13 and TRBJ2-3, with 7 positions matching TRBD1. The trim removed 1 base at V and 6 bases at J, leaving 16 bases unmatched. Germline lookup yields CDR1 PRHDT and CDR2 FYEKMQ (reference sequence). The CDR3 covers 18 residues.